This is a list of T cell receptor beta chains from one sample in a study of beta chain features in type 1 diabetes. Repertoires were generated with immunoSEQ multiplex PCR, while TCRdb's copy carries only in-frame clones and drops some. The profile shows hundreds of thousands of clones, about an eighth of them singletons. Source material: naive CD4+ T cells from blood. The receptors derive from a man between 18 and 29 years old with type 1 diabetes. Each CDR3 is given with its conserved first and last residue. D genes are given only for firm matches. Part of the rows lack a size; the others show once, few, many or a class for expanded clones.

v_call	j_call	d_call	clone_size	cdr3_nt	cdr3_aa
TRBV11-2	TRBJ2-7	TRBD1	few	TGTGCCAGCAGCTTTCAAGGGACAGGGTGGCACGAGCAGTACTTC	CASSFQGTGWHEQYF
TRBV5-1	TRBJ2-7	TRBD1	.	TGCGCCAGCAGCAGAGGACAGGTTAGCTCCTACGAGCAGTACTTC	CASSRGQVSSYEQYF
TRBV7-9	TRBJ2-2	.	.	TGTGCCAGCAGCTTAGCCGGGACACTAAACACCGGGGAGCTGTTTTTT	CASSLAGTLNTGELFF
TRBV9	TRBJ2-7	.	.	TGTGCCAGCAGCGAGGGGAGCTCCTACGAGCAGTACTTC	CASSEGSSYEQYF
TRBV15	TRBJ2-5	TRBD2	.	TGTGCCACCAGCAGAGATTTGAGAGCGGGGGGACGAACGTACCAAGAGACCCAGTACTTC	CATSRDLRAGGRTYQETQYF
TRBV18	TRBJ2-7	TRBD1	.	TGTGCCAGCTCACCCGGGACAGACTCCTACGAGCAGTACTTC	CASSPGTDSYEQYF
TRBV6-6	TRBJ1-5	.	few	TGTGCCAGCAGTTACTCTCTCGGGGAAGCCCAGCATTTT	CASSYSLGEAQHF
TRBV19	TRBJ2-2	TRBD1	few	TGTGCCAGTAGTCCCCGGGACAGGGGCTCGAACACCGGGGAGCTGTTTTTT	CASSPRDRGSNTGELFF
TRBV6-6	TRBJ2-5	TRBD1	few	TGTGCCAGCAGTTACGGATTAGGCAGGGGGCAGGAGACCCAGTACTTC	CASSYGLGRGQETQYF
TRBV25-1	TRBJ1-3	.	.	TGTGCCAGCAGTGTACAGGGTGGAGGAAACACCATATATTTT	CASSVQGGGNTIYF
TRBV9	TRBJ1-1	.	.	TGTGCCAGCAGCCCTAGTGGGGCGATGCTTGATTCTGAAGCTTTCTTT	CASSPSGAMLDSEAFF
TRBV7-9	TRBJ1-5	TRBD1	.	TGTGCCAGCAGCCCAGGGACAGTAAGCAATCAGCCCCAGCATTTT	CASSPGTVSNQPQHF
TRBV28	TRBJ2-3	.	.	TGTGCCAGCACCTACCAAGTTCGACATACGCAGTATTTT	CASTYQVRHTQYF
TRBV2	TRBJ1-5	.	few	TGTGCCAGCACAAGGGGGGATCAGCCCCAGCATTTT	CASTRGDQPQHF
TRBV10-3	TRBJ2-7	.	.	TGTGCCATCAGGGGGGTAGAACAGGGTTACTACGAGCAGTACTTC	CAIRGVEQGYYEQYF
TRBV27	TRBJ2-5	.	.	TGTGCCAGCAGTTTTAGGGCGGGGAAGGGCAGTGCCTACTTC	CASSFRAGKGSAYF
TRBV6-1	TRBJ2-3	.	.	TGTGCCAGCAGTGAAGGGGGTGGCACAGATACGCAGTATTTT	CASSEGGGTDTQYF
TRBV27	TRBJ1-2	.	few	TGTGCCAGCAGTTTAGACACGTTGGGGTCTCCCCATGGCTACACCTTC	CASSLDTLGSPHGYTF
TRBV30	TRBJ2-4	TRBD1	.	TGTGCCTGGAGCGGACAGGGCACTACCAAAAACATTCAGTACTTC	CAWSGQGTTKNIQYF
TRBV4-1	TRBJ2-3	.	few	TGCGCCAGCAGCCACCCTCCAGTGGGACTCCCCACAGATACGCAGTATTTT	CASSHPPVGLPTDTQYF
TRBV5-1	TRBJ2-1	.	few	TGCGCCAGCAGCTTGAACCTGAATGAGCAGTTCTTC	CASSLNLNEQFF